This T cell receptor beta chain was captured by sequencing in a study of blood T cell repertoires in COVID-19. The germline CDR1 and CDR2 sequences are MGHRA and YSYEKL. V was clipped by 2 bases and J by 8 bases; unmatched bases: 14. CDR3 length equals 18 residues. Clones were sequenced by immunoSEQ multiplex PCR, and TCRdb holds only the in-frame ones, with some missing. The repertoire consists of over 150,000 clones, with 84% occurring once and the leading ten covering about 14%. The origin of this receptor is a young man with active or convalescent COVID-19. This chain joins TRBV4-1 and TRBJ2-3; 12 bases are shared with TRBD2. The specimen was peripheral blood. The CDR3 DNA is TGCGCCAGCAGCCAAACCCCCCTGGCTAGCGGGGGGGCCACTACGCAGTATTTT. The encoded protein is CASSQTPLASGGATTQYF.